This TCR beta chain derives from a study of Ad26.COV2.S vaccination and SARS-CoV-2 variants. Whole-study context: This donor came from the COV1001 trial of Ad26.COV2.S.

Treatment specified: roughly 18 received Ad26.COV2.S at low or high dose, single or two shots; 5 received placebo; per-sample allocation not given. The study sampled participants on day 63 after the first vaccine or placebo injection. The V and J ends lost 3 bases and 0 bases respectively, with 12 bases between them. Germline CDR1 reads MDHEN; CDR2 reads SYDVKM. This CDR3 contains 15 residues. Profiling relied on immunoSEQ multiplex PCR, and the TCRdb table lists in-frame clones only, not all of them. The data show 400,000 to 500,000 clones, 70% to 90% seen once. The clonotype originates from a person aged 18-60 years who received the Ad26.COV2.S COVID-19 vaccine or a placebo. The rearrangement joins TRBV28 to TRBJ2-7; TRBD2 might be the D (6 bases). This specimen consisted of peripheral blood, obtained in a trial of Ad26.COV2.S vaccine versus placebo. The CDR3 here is CASSFAGRSSYEQYF. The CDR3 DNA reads TGTGCCAGCAGTTTTGCGGGACGCAGCTCCTACGAGCAGTACTTC.